The 31 T cell receptor beta chains presented below share a single source sample, sequenced in a study of neurological immune-mediated disorders. MiXCR, run by TCRdb on the 5' RACE reads, gives a single entry per CDR3 protein. Of about 62,000 distinct CDR3 sequences listed, 4% to 6% were seen once; the top ten hold around 3.5%. The sequenced sample was PBMCs. These TCRs come from a woman aged 50 to 60 with multiple sclerosis.

This clonotype showed up many times. This sequence joins TRBV10-3 and TRBJ2-5; TRBD2 agrees at 9 bases. This CDR3 is 16 amino acids long. Trimming took 4 bases from V and 2 from J; bases not matched to a gene: 8. Per the germline V gene, CDR1 is ENHRY and CDR2 is SYGVKD. The CDR3 is CAISVAGGHRQETQYF. The CDR3 DNA sequence: TGTGCCATCAGTGTGGCGGGGGGGCACCGACAAGAGACCCAGTACTTC.

This clonotype has ten or more counts. The rearrangement uses TRBV7-2 and TRBJ1-1, with D unresolved. Germline V gene data show CDR1 as SGHTA and CDR2 as FQGNSA. The CDR3 runs to 13 residues. With 2 bases removed from V and 1 base from J, the gap between germline ends came to 5 bases. CDR3 DNA: TGTGCCAGCAGCTTAAAACGGAACACTGAAGCTTTCTTT. Translating gives CASSLKRNTEAFF.

This clonotype was seen many times. The chain links TRBV19 to TRBJ1-6, with TRBD1 as a possible D gene (5 bases). V lost 0 bases and J 13 bases, leaving 22 bases between the germline ends. Per germline, CDR1 LNHDA and CDR2 SQIVND (reference sequence). There are 17 residues in the CDR3. DNA for the CDR3: TGTGCCAGTAGTATAGAGAAGTGGACCGGGAACGGGGCGCCCCTCCACTTT. Residues: CASSIEKWTGNGAPLHF.

In the case of this clonotype: This could be a read error, since a much larger clone is one nucleotide away. The chain couples TRBV7-6 to TRBJ2-5; possible D gene TRBD1, 6 bases. Germline V CDR1 and CDR2: SGHVS, FNYEAQ. The CDR3 contains 14 residues. Trimming removed 5 bases at V and 2 bases at J, with 12 bases between. CDR3 sequence reads: CASSAGTIQETQYF. As DNA, the CDR3 is TGTGCCAGCAGCGCCGGGACAATACAAGAGACCCAGTACTTC. Filled out from reference TRBV7-6 and TRBJ2-5, the complete variable domain reads GAGVSQSPRYKVTKRGQDVALRCDPISGHVSLYWYRQALGQGPEFLTYFNYEAQQDKSGLPNDRFSAERPEGSISTLTIQRTEQRDSAMYRCASSAGTIQETQYFGPGTRLLVL.

CDR3 DNA sequence: TGCGCCAGCAGCCAGGGAGCAACAAACACCGGGGAGCTGTTTTTT. As protein: CASSQGATNTGELFF. This chain joins TRBV5-1 and TRBJ2-2; D may correspond to TRBD1 or TRBD2 (5 bases each). Trimming removed 4 bases from V and 2 bases from J, with 12 bases in between. Germline V gene sequence: CDR1 SGHRS, CDR2 YFSETQ. The CDR3 spans 15 residues.

The table lists this clonotype with many counts. The chain couples TRBV5-1 to TRBJ1-1, with D unresolved. Germline V gives CDR1 SGHRS, CDR2 YFSETQ. V was pared by 4 bases and J by 5 bases, with 12 bases between. The CDR3 runs to 13 residues. As DNA, the CDR3 is TGCGCCAGCAGCCCAAGGGATGCGACTGAAGCTTTCTTT. Translation gives CASSPRDATEAFF.

This chain uses TRBV12-3 or TRBV12-4 with TRBJ1-5; D not certain. This CDR3 has 15 amino acids. The V end lost 2 bases, the J end lost 3 bases, and 11 bases lay between the germline ends. CDR3 in DNA: TGTGCCAGCAGTTTATTAAACAGCCTCAATCAGCCCCAGCATTTT. Residues: CASSLLNSLNQPQHF.

The sample holds a few counts of this clonotype. J is TRBJ2-7 and V is TRBV10-3; D is uncertain. V lost 4 bases and J lost 0, with 7 bases in between. The CDR3 sequence is 13 residues long. Germline V gives CDR1 ENHRY, CDR2 SYGVKD. The CDR3 region has the DNA TGTGCCATCAGTGCACAGTACTCCTACGAGCAGTACTTC. Its protein is CAISAQYSYEQYF.

This clonotype was detected many times. The V gene is TRBV10-3, the J gene TRBJ1-1, with TRBD1 matching over 10 bases. The CDR3 totals 14 residues. The trim removed 8 bases at V and 4 bases at J, leaving 7 bases unmatched. Looked up from germline, CDR1 is ENHRY and CDR2 is SYGVKD. CDR3 DNA: TGTGCCATCGGGGACAGGGGAATCGGCACTGAAGCTTTCTTT. Translated: CAIGDRGIGTEAFF.

This clonotype was counted at least ten times. The germline gene is not matched at one end of the junction; a read error may be the cause. Here the CDR3 reads CASSYSSGQSRIF. The CDR3 DNA reads TGTGCCAGCAGTTACTCATCCGGACAAAGTCGTATTTTT. V usage is TRBV6-2 or TRBV6-3 and J usage is TRBJ1-4; D is perhaps TRBD1 (5 bases). The CDR3 is 13 residues long. Germline-derived CDR1 and CDR2 are MNHEY and SVGEGT.

This clonotype showed up many times. J is TRBJ1-5 and V is TRBV20-1; no clear D. Germline V gives CDR1 DFQATT, CDR2 SNEGSKA (reference sequence). Trimming shortened V by 5 bases and J by 4 bases, and 12 bases separated the two germline ends. CDR3 length equals 13 residues. DNA of the CDR3: TGCAGTGCTCTCCAAGGAAGTAATCAGCCCCAGCATTTT. This translates into CSALQGSNQPQHF.

This clonotype came up many times. The chain joins TRBV20-1 to TRBJ2-6; perhaps D is TRBD1 or TRBD2 (6 bases each). The CDR3 consists of 18 residues. The germline CDR1 and CDR2 sequences are DFQATT and SNEGSKA (reference sequence). Trimming removed 2 bases from V and 4 bases from J, with 21 bases in between. CDR3 amino acids: CSARQGSAGTSGANVLTF. Written as DNA, the CDR3 is TGCAGTGCTAGACAGGGAAGTGCGGGGACATCGGGGGCCAACGTCCTGACTTTC.

This clonotype was detected many times. The V gene is TRBV6-6, the J gene TRBJ1-1; D remains ambiguous. The germline CDR1 and CDR2 sequences are MNHNY and SVGAGI (reference sequence). V was cut by 2 bases and J by 6 bases, with 4 bases left in between. This CDR3 has 11 amino acids. CDR3 nucleotide sequence: TGTGCCAGCAGTTACAGGGCTGAAGCTTTCTTT. This translates into CASSYRAEAFF.

This clonotype has a count of ten or more. The chain employs TRBV11-1 and TRBJ2-3; 8 nucleotides line up with TRBD1. Per the germline V gene, CDR1 is SGHAT and CDR2 is FQDESV (reference sequence). CDR3 length equals 18 residues. V was clipped by 3 bases and J by 1 base; unmatched bases: 12. The CDR3 DNA reads as TGTGCCAGCAGCTTCACCCTTCGGACAGGGCTGCGCACAGATACGCAGTATTTT. The encoded protein is CASSFTLRTGLRTDTQYF.

This clonotype was observed at least ten times. This chain links TRBV7-2 with TRBJ2-3; 10 bases fit TRBD2. The CDR3 covers 18 residues. Germline V gene sequence: CDR1 SGHTA, CDR2 FQGNSA. Unmatched junction bases numbered 6, after V lost 0 bases and J lost 0 bases. The CDR3 DNA is TGTGCCAGCAGCTTAGCAAGCGGGGGGGCTACTAGCACAGATACGCAGTATTTT. This translates into CASSLASGGATSTDTQYF.

This clonotype showed up many times. The rearrangement joins TRBV5-6 to TRBJ2-7, with 10 bases lining up with TRBD1. This CDR3 region has 15 residues. V shed 4 bases and J 6 bases; nucleotides not matched to a gene: 10. Germline CDR1 and CDR2: SGHDT and YYEEEE. The CDR3 spells CASSVEPTGGGEQYF. The CDR3 DNA reads as TGTGCCAGCAGCGTCGAACCGACAGGGGGCGGCGAGCAGTACTTC.

Only a few counts were recorded for this clonotype. The genes are TRBV5-1 and TRBJ2-2; 8 nucleotides align to TRBD1. Germline loops: CDR1 SGHRS, CDR2 YFSETQ. The CDR3 extends over 16 amino acids. V was clipped by 4 bases and J by 5 bases; unmatched bases: 10. CDR3: CASSQQGDRLTGELFF. CDR3 bases: TGCGCCAGCAGCCAACAAGGGGACAGGCTTACCGGGGAGCTGTTTTTT.

As to this clonotype: One end of the junction varies from germline; a read error may be responsible. The rearrangement uses TRBV20-1 and TRBJ1-6; D remains unclear. Germline assignment: CDR1 DFQATT and CDR2 SNEGSKA (reference sequence). The CDR3 covers 12 residues. Written as DNA, the CDR3 is TGCAGTGGATCGGGGAATGATTCACCCCTCAACTTT. Translated, it gives CSGSGNDSPLNF.

Worth noting for this clonotype: This sequence may be a read error, since a much larger clone differs from it by one base. The V gene is TRBV4-2, the J gene TRBJ2-3; 7 nucleotides line up with TRBD2. Germline CDR1 LGHNA, CDR2 YNFKEQ. The CDR3 runs 14 residues. CDR3: CVSSQPGGADTQYF. The CDR3 nucleotides read TGTGTCAGCAGCCAACCGGGGGGAGCAGATACGCAGTATTTT.

There are many counts of this clonotype. The chain has TRBV14 and TRBJ2-2; D remains ambiguous. Trimming removed 3 bases at V and 5 bases at J, with 13 bases between. CDR3 length: 15 residues. Germline CDR1 reads SGHDN; CDR2 reads FVKESK. Here the CDR3 reads CASSQMGPSTGELFF. In DNA form, the CDR3 reads TGTGCCAGCAGCCAGATGGGTCCGTCAACCGGGGAGCTGTTTTTT.

This clonotype was observed at least ten times. The chain combines TRBV3-1 with TRBJ2-5; D is undetermined. The CDR3 has 13 residues. Per germline, CDR1 LGHDT and CDR2 YNNKEL (reference sequence). V was cut by 4 bases and J by 0 bases, with 6 bases left in between. As DNA, the CDR3 is TGTGCCAGCAGCCCGGGTTACCAAGAGACCCAGTACTTC. Protein sequence: CASSPGYQETQYF.

With regard to this clonotype: This sequence may be a read error, since a much larger clone differs from it by one base. The chain links TRBV5-1 to TRBJ1-5, with a tentative D call TRBD1 (6 bases). CDR3 size: 17 residues. CDR1 and CDR2 (germline): SGHRS, YFSETQ. Trimming cost V 4 bases and J 0 bases, with 17 bases left between them. This chain's CDR3 is CASSPGTIFTSNQPQHF. Here the CDR3 DNA reads TGCGCCAGCAGCCCCGGGACAATATTCACTAGCAATCAGCCCCAGCATTTT. The full variable domain, rest sourced from reference TRBV5-1 and TRBJ1-5, is KAGVTQTPRYLIKTRGQQVTLSCSPISGHRSVSWYQQTPGQGLQFLFEYFSETQRNKGNFPGRFSGRQFSNSRSEMNVSTLELGDSALYLCASSPGTIFTSNQPQHFGDGTRLSIL.

There are many counts of this clonotype. This rearrangement joins TRBV7-9 to TRBJ2-2; possible D gene TRBD2, 6 bases. The CDR3 is made up of 15 amino acids. CDR1 and CDR2 from the germline V gene are SEHNR and FQNEAQ (reference sequence). V was shortened by 6 bases and J by 5 bases, with 16 bases between the two germline ends. The CDR3 coding sequence is TGTGCCAGCAGTACGGGGGACTCCGTGACCGGGGAGCTGTTTTTT. It specifies CASSTGDSVTGELFF.

This clonotype was observed at least ten times. This chain connects TRBV3-1 to TRBJ1-5; D perhaps matches TRBD1 (6 bases). Germline lookup yields CDR1 LGHDT and CDR2 YNNKEL (reference sequence). This CDR3 region has 17 residues. Trimming shortened V by 1 base and J by 5 bases, and 18 bases separated the two germline ends. The chain's CDR3 is CASSQGKGVQGHQPQHF. The CDR3 nucleotides are TGTGCCAGCAGCCAAGGGAAGGGAGTCCAGGGGCATCAGCCCCAGCATTTT. The complete variable domain, with remaining parts taken from reference TRBV3-1 and TRBJ1-5, reads DTAVSQTPKYLVTQMGNDKSIKCEQNLGHDTMYWYKQDSKKFLKIMFSYNNKELIINETVPNRFSPKSPDKAHLNLHINSLELGDSAVYFCASSQGKGVQGHQPQHFGDGTRLSIL.

The rearrangement joins TRBV6-1 to TRBJ1-4; unclear D gene. The CDR3 length is 14 residues. V was trimmed by 8 bases and J by 1 base, leaving 11 bases between them. The germline gives CDR1 MNHNS, CDR2 SASEGT. CDR3 sequence reads: CASGTRRTNEKLFF. The CDR3 bases are TGTGCCAGCGGAACGCGGCGAACTAATGAAAAACTGTTTTTT.

This clonotype was recorded many times. V usage is TRBV28 and J usage is TRBJ1-1; TRBD1 matches 7 bases. The V and J ends lost 5 bases and 4 bases, in that order; junction bases with no gene match: 13. In germline, CDR1 is MDHEN, CDR2 SYDVKM. The CDR3 is 16 amino acids. The CDR3 nucleotides are TGTGCCAGCAGTCTAGGACAGGCCCCACGGAGCACTGAAGCTTTCTTT. Translated, it gives CASSLGQAPRSTEAFF.

This clonotype was recorded at least ten times. V is TRBV3-1 and J is TRBJ2-3, with D hard to call. The germline V gene has CDR1 LGHDT and CDR2 YNNKEL (reference sequence). V was pared by 0 bases and J by 3 bases, with 13 bases between. The CDR3 has 16 amino acids. For the CDR3, the DNA is TGTGCCAGCAGCCAAGACGGGTGGGTTATGACAGATACGCAGTATTTT. Residues: CASSQDGWVMTDTQYF.

At least ten counts were recorded for this clonotype. The chain couples TRBV14 to TRBJ1-2; D unclear. Deletions cut 4 bases from V and 3 bases from J, with 9 bases between. The CDR3 has 13 amino acids. CDR1 and CDR2 (germline): SGHDN, FVKESK. The CDR3: CASSLKVDYGYTF. The CDR3 DNA follows: TGTGCCAGCAGCCTCAAGGTTGACTATGGCTACACCTTC.

Comment on this clonotype: A much larger clone differs by one base, so this may be a read error. This chain joins TRBV28 and TRBJ2-3, with 8 bases that match TRBD2. Unmatched junction bases numbered 13, after V lost 6 bases and J lost 5 bases. CDR3 length: 16 amino acids. The germline gives CDR1 MDHEN, CDR2 SYDVKM. The CDR3 region has the DNA TGTGCCAGCAGCTTAGCGGGGCAATCTTTACGAGATACGCAGTATTTT. Protein product: CASSLAGQSLRDTQYF.

This clonotype was seen ten or more times. The genes are TRBV24-1 and TRBJ2-1, with D unresolved. Trimming took off 3 bases at V and 6 bases at J, with 17 bases between the two ends. There are 16 residues in the CDR3. Germline assignment: CDR1 KGHDR and CDR2 SFDVKD. The CDR3 protein is CATSDPRERGTNEQFF. CDR3 nucleotides: TGTGCCACCAGTGATCCCCGAGAGAGAGGTACCAATGAGCAGTTCTTC.

This clonotype has ten or more counts. The chain links TRBV12-3 or TRBV12-4 to TRBJ2-2; TRBD1 agrees at 9 bases. The CDR3 covers 16 residues. Germline trimming cut 5 bases from V and 6 bases from J; bases unmatched to any gene: 10. CDR3 sequence: CASSNRDREWAGELFF. The CDR3 bases are TGTGCCAGCAGTAACCGGGACAGGGAATGGGCCGGGGAGCTGTTTTTT.